This T cell receptor beta chain emerged from a study of blood T cells in healthy people across ages. PCR was performed a second time for about 6 to 11 cycles using a sample-barcoded 5' primer and a J-beta primer mix. Each of the cDNA molecules was tagged by a template-switch adaptor with 12 random nucleotides. TCRdb used MiXCR to reprocess the 5' RACE reads, holding one entry per CDR3 protein. The sample lists over a million distinct CDR3 sequences, around 25% seen once, with around 0.7% in the top ten. The CDR3 covers 19 residues. With 4 bases clipped from V and 0 bases from J, the junction kept 15 bases outside the gene matches. Germline assignment: CDR1 SGHTA and CDR2 FQGTGA. This clonotype was seen a handful of times. These sequences were also reported in another study, on T cells of mothers and their children. This second study notes: Overlap ran slightly, non-significantly higher for related than unrelated mother-child pairs.

The receptor comes from a girl aged 2-10 years in good health. Input material: blood. The chain has TRBV7-3 and TRBJ2-3; TRBD1 agrees at 8 bases. CDR3: CASSSYNTETGASTDTQYF. As DNA, the CDR3 is TGTGCCAGCAGCTCGTACAATACAGAGACAGGGGCTAGCACAGATACGCAGTATTTT.